This passage covers 30 T cell receptor beta chains from one sample sequenced in a study of CD8 T cells in ankylosing spondylitis (TCRdb year 2017). The library relied on 5' RACE. The run used an Illumina HiSeq 2500. The public reads were reprocessed in TCRdb via fastp at Q25 and MiXCR, keeping in-frame beta chains. Every entry covers one CDR3 protein and lists the most common genes and DNA from its rows. The sample table shows about 840,000 distinct CDR3 sequences, and 10% to 15% are seen once. About 0.5% of the sample is held by the ten biggest clonotypes. The paper as a whole reports these results and caveats: Blood from ankylosing spondylitis patients appeared to be characterized by a TCR beta motif made up of under ten highly homologous amino acid variants.

Antigens of these TCRs are unknown. Sequencing used blood, either unsorted or a sorted T cell fraction (not recorded which). These receptors were collected from a male donor with ankylosing spondylitis.

Many counts were recorded for this clonotype. CDR3 residues: CASSINWDGGPYGYTF. The CDR3 nucleotides read TGTGCCAGCAGTATTAACTGGGACGGAGGACCCTATGGCTACACCTTC. This chain uses TRBV7-2 with TRBJ1-2; a possible D gene is TRBD1 (5 bases). The CDR3 sequence is 16 residues long. CDR1 and CDR2 (germline): SGHTA, FQGNSA. Trimming removed 6 bases from V and 4 bases from J, with 21 bases in between.

This clonotype was seen only a few times. The chain couples TRBV9 to TRBJ2-5, with 14 bases aligning to TRBD2. The germline CDR1 and CDR2 sequences are SGDLS and YYNGEE. V gave up 0 bases and J gave up 3 bases; unmatched junction bases: 4. The CDR3 has 17 amino acids. The CDR3 is CASSVDAGLAGEETQYF. CDR3 nucleotide sequence: TGTGCCAGCAGCGTAGATGCGGGACTAGCGGGAGAAGAGACCCAGTACTTC. Filled out from reference TRBV9 and TRBJ2-5, the complete variable domain reads DSGVTQTPKHLITATGQRVTLRCSPRSGDLSVYWYQQSLDQGLQFLIQYYNGEERAKGNILERFSAQQFPDLHSELNLSSLELGDSALYFCASSVDAGLAGEETQYFGPGTRLLVL.

This rearrangement joins TRBV18 to TRBJ2-1; 9 bases align to TRBD2. The CDR3 sequence is 16 residues long. V shed 1 base, J shed 8 bases, and the junction held 9 bases outside the gene matches. The germline CDR1 and CDR2 sequences are KGHSH and LQKENI. The CDR3 DNA reads TGTGCCAGCTCACCACGGGCGGGAGGGCCAGGCGATGAGCAGTTCTTC. Translated: CASSPRAGGPGDEQFF. Filled out from reference TRBV18 and TRBJ2-1, the complete variable domain reads NAGVMQNPRHLVRRRGQEARLRCSPMKGHSHVYWYRQLPEEGLKFMVYLQKENIIDESGMPKERFSAEFPKEGPSILRIQQVVRGDSAAYFCASSPRAGGPGDEQFFGPGTRLTVL.

This chain joins TRBV7-2 and TRBJ1-2, with D perhaps matching TRBD1 (5 bases). From germline, CDR1 is SGHTA and CDR2 FQGNSA. The CDR3 covers 14 residues. V was trimmed by 4 bases and J by 5 bases, leaving 14 bases between them. This CDR3 is CASSSRGAGYGYTF. In nucleotides, the CDR3 is TGTGCCAGCAGCTCCCGTGGGGCAGGTTATGGCTACACCTTC. Drawing the rest from reference TRBV7-2 and TRBJ1-2, the complete variable domain is GAGVSQSPSNKVTEKGKDVELRCDPISGHTALYWYRQSLGQGLEFLIYFQGNSAPDKSGLPSDRFSAERTGGSVSTLTIQRTQQEDSAVYLCASSSRGAGYGYTFGSGTRLTVV.

CDR3 in amino acids: CSARKPSSTDTQYF. The CDR3 DNA reads as TGCAGTGCTAGGAAGCCGTCGAGCACAGATACGCAGTATTTT. This chain joins TRBV20-1 and TRBJ2-3; D remains ambiguous. Trimming pared 3 bases from V and 0 bases from J, leaving 10 bases between. This CDR3 has 14 residues. The V gene's germline CDR1 is DFQATT and CDR2 SNEGSKA (reference sequence).

This clonotype was seen a handful of times. V and J are TRBV12-3 or TRBV12-4 and TRBJ1-2; 9 positions match TRBD1. With 5 bases clipped from V and 0 bases from J, the junction kept 4 bases outside the gene matches. The CDR3 consists of 15 residues. CDR3 sequence reads: CASSEGQGANYGYTF. CDR3 coding DNA: TGTGCCAGCAGTGAGGGACAGGGAGCTAACTATGGCTACACCTTC.

In its sample, this clonotype was seen many times. This chain connects TRBV28 to TRBJ2-5; tentative D call: TRBD2 (5 bases). This CDR3 spans 12 amino acids. Germline V gives CDR1 MDHEN, CDR2 SYDVKM. Deletions cut 3 bases from V and 9 bases from J, with 11 bases between. The CDR3 nucleotides read TGTGCCAGCAGTTTCCTCTTCGGGGCCCAGTACTTC. Its protein product is CASSFLFGAQYF.

The table lists this clonotype with a few counts. The J gene is TRBJ2-1, the V gene TRBV4-2, with 14 bases fitting TRBD2. J was trimmed by 0 bases and V by 4 bases; bases with no gene match: 8. Per germline, CDR1 LGHNA and CDR2 YNFKEQ. The CDR3 spans 19 residues. CDR3 sequence (DNA): TGTGCCAGCAGCCTGAGCGGACTAGCGGGGGGCCGCTCCTACAATGAGCAGTTCTTC. Protein: CASSLSGLAGGRSYNEQFF.

The rearrangement uses TRBV10-3 and TRBJ2-5; TRBD2 aligns across 11 bases. Germline CDR1 is ENHRY and CDR2 is SYGVKD. The CDR3 loop spans 13 amino acids. With V trimmed by 10 bases and J by 4 bases, 5 bases remained unmatched. CDR3 amino acids: CATQTSGTETQYF. The CDR3 DNA reads TGTGCCACCCAGACTAGCGGGACAGAGACCCAGTACTTC.

This clonotype turned up a few times. This rearrangement joins TRBV20-1 to TRBJ1-2; D gene unclear. The V and J ends lost 5 bases and 5 bases respectively, with 6 bases between them. CDR1 and CDR2 from the germline V gene are DFQATT and SNEGSKA (reference sequence). The CDR3 consists of 10 residues. In nucleotides, the CDR3 is TGCAGTGCTCGAGGGTATGGCTACACCTTC. As protein: CSARGYGYTF.

The chain's CDR3 is CASSFHQKARGEQYF. The DNA for the CDR3 is TGCGCCAGCAGCTTTCACCAGAAGGCAAGGGGCGAGCAGTACTTC. The chain couples TRBV5-1 to TRBJ2-7; D possibly corresponds to TRBD1 (5 bases). Trimming shortened V by 2 bases and J by 6 bases, and 18 bases separated the two germline ends. CDR1 is SGHRS, CDR2 YFSETQ, per germline. This CDR3 region has 15 residues.

This clonotype has just a few counts. V and J are TRBV4-3 and TRBJ2-1; 7 bases agree with TRBD2. The CDR3 is made up of 16 amino acids. The V gene's germline CDR1 is LGHNA and CDR2 YSLEER. J gave up 4 bases and V 4 bases, and 10 bases lay outside the gene matches. In nucleotides, the CDR3 is TGCGCCAGCAGCCGACAACTAGCGTCGTCTTACAATGAGCAGTTCTTC. Amino acids: CASSRQLASSYNEQFF.

This clonotype was observed many times. V and J are TRBV5-1 and TRBJ2-2; a weak D match, TRBD1 (5 bases). This CDR3 is built from 14 residues. CDR1 is SGHRS and CDR2 is YFSETQ in the germline V gene. The V gene lost 0 bases and the J gene lost 4 bases, with 7 bases spanning the gap. DNA for the CDR3: TGCGCCAGCAGCTTGGAAACAGGCACCGGGGAGCTGTTTTTT. This encodes CASSLETGTGELFF.

This clonotype was seen a handful of times. The CDR3 DNA is TGTGCCAGCAGTGGGGAGCGGACATACAATGAGCAGTTCTTC. Translating it yields CASSGERTYNEQFF. The chain recombines TRBV2 with TRBJ2-1, with D possibly called TRBD1 or TRBD2 (5 bases each). Germline values: CDR1 SNHLY, CDR2 FYNNEI. With 4 bases removed from V and 4 bases from J, the gap between germline ends came to 11 bases. The CDR3 runs to 14 residues.

The V gene is TRBV7-2, the J gene TRBJ2-3; the match to TRBD2 covers 10 bases. V shed 2 bases and J 8 bases; nucleotides not matched to a gene: 10. This CDR3 is 16 amino acids long. CDR1 is SGHTA and CDR2 is FQGNSA in the germline V gene. The CDR3 region is CASSLNQRGGGGTQYF. Here the CDR3 DNA reads TGTGCCAGCAGCTTAAATCAGCGGGGGGGTGGGGGTACGCAGTATTTT.

V gene TRBV4-3 combines with J gene TRBJ1-1; maybe TRBD1 (6 bases). The CDR3 has 19 amino acids. The V and J ends lost 0 bases and 5 bases respectively, with 25 bases between them. Germline V CDR1 and CDR2: LGHNA, YSLEER. For the CDR3, the DNA is TGCGCCAGCAGCCAAGATGGGTGGACAGACGGGTCTGAGGAGACTGAAGCTTTCTTT. This codes for CASSQDGWTDGSEETEAFF.

This chain links TRBV4-2 with TRBJ1-1; D remains ambiguous. The CDR3 consists of 15 residues. Deletions cut 1 base from V and 1 base from J, with 10 bases between. Per the germline V gene, CDR1 is LGHNA and CDR2 is YNFKEQ. CDR3 bases: TGTGCCAGCAGCCAAGCCCCCCGGGAGAACACTGAAGCTTTCTTT. As protein: CASSQAPRENTEAFF.

The chain couples TRBV6-1 to TRBJ1-5, with D tentatively TRBD1 (5 bases). The germline CDR1 and CDR2 sequences are MNHNS and SASEGT. The CDR3 is made up of 13 amino acids. V gave up 1 base and J gave up 6 bases, with 7 bases separating them. The CDR3 region is CASSEGGSQPQHF. CDR3 bases: TGTGCCAGCAGTGAAGGGGGCTCTCAGCCCCAGCATTTT.

This clonotype was counted at least ten times. V usage is TRBV20-1 and J usage is TRBJ1-2; possibly TRBD1 for D (5 bases). V was clipped by 6 bases and J by 2 bases, with 10 bases between them. CDR3 length equals 12 residues. Looked up from germline, CDR1 is DFQATT and CDR2 is SNEGSKA (reference sequence). The CDR3 spells CSAGRRNYGYTF. CDR3 sequence (DNA): TGCAGTGCGGGACGACGGAACTATGGCTACACCTTC.

This clonotype showed up just a few times. The chain uses TRBV7-2 and TRBJ2-5; no clear D gene. CDR1 and CDR2 from the germline V gene are SGHTA and FQGNSA. V shed 6 bases and J shed 0 bases, with 5 bases lying between them. This CDR3 contains 12 residues. The CDR3 loop is CASRLDQETQYF. CDR3 DNA: TGTGCCAGCAGATTGGACCAAGAGACCCAGTACTTC.

This chain uses TRBV28 with TRBJ1-2; D uncertain. Germline values: CDR1 MDHEN, CDR2 SYDVKM. V lost 2 bases, J lost 4 bases, and 2 bases lay in between. CDR3 length: 11 amino acids. CDR3 residues: CASSLLYGYTF. CDR3 DNA: TGTGCCAGCAGTTTACTCTATGGCTACACCTTC.

Many counts were recorded for this clonotype. This chain joins TRBV10-3 and TRBJ2-7; 11 bases are a match to TRBD2. CDR1 is ENHRY, CDR2 SYGVKD, per germline. The CDR3 totals 13 residues. Trimming at V came to 5 bases and at J to 4 bases, leaving 1 base not matched to a gene. CDR3 nucleotide sequence: TGTGCCATCAGTACTAGCGGGGGTTACGAGCAGTACTTC. Protein: CAISTSGGYEQYF.

This clonotype was observed a handful of times. The genes are TRBV6-5 and TRBJ2-7; D unclear. The CDR3 spans 14 residues. The V and J ends lost 0 bases and 6 bases respectively, with 12 bases between them. Germline V gene sequence: CDR1 MNHEY, CDR2 SVGAGI. The CDR3 DNA follows: TGTGCCAGCAGTTACTCGAACTGGGGTTCCGAGCAGTACTTC. It is translated as CASSYSNWGSEQYF.

This clonotype was recorded a few times. The V gene is TRBV5-4, the J gene TRBJ2-3, with 7 bases lining up with TRBD1. There are 15 residues in the CDR3. V lost 9 bases, J lost 4 bases, and 14 bases stayed unmatched. CDR1 is SGHNT and CDR2 is YYREEE in the germline V gene (reference sequence). CDR3 nucleotides: TGTGCCATCAGGAAAGGGGGCGGGTACGCAGATACGCAGTATTTT. This codes for CAIRKGGGYADTQYF.

This clonotype was recorded at least ten times. The chain uses TRBV5-1 and TRBJ1-1; 9 bases align to TRBD1. CDR3 length equals 12 residues. J gave up 7 bases and V 4 bases, and 2 bases lay outside the gene matches. Germline CDR1 reads SGHRS; CDR2 reads YFSETQ. This chain's CDR3 is CASSRTGVEAFF. In DNA, the CDR3 is TGCGCCAGCAGCCGGACAGGGGTTGAAGCTTTCTTT. Complete variable domain (other parts from reference TRBV5-1 and TRBJ1-1): KAGVTQTPRYLIKTRGQQVTLSCSPISGHRSVSWYQQTPGQGLQFLFEYFSETQRNKGNFPGRFSGRQFSNSRSEMNVSTLELGDSALYLCASSRTGVEAFFGQGTRLTVV.

V gene TRBV7-2 combines with J gene TRBJ1-2; 8 nucleotides align to TRBD1. Germline CDR1 is SGHTA and CDR2 is FQGNSA. This CDR3 is 14 amino acids long. The junction had 8 bases not matched to a gene; V was cut back by 5 bases and J by 6 bases. CDR3: CASSPDRGRDGYTF. CDR3 in DNA: TGTGCCAGCAGCCCCGACAGGGGCCGCGATGGCTACACCTTC.

The J gene is TRBJ2-2, the V gene TRBV28, with D uncertain. Trimming took 6 bases from V and 1 from J, leaving 15 bases between them. This CDR3 region has 16 residues. The germline V gene encodes CDR1 MDHEN and CDR2 SYDVKM. The CDR3 reads CASSPLYHQNTGELFF. CDR3 DNA: TGTGCCAGCAGCCCCCTCTACCACCAGAACACCGGGGAGCTGTTTTTT.

The chain recombines TRBV9 with TRBJ2-4; D unresolved. V lost 3 bases and J 10 bases, leaving 17 bases between the germline ends. Germline V gene lookup returns CDR1 SGDLS and CDR2 YYNGEE. The CDR3 sequence is 14 residues long. The CDR3 loop is CASSGLKGKDIQYF. For the CDR3, the DNA is TGTGCCAGCAGCGGGCTGAAGGGAAAAGATATTCAGTACTTC.

This chain uses TRBV7-9 with TRBJ2-3; 8 bases match TRBD1. The germline gives CDR1 SEHNR, CDR2 FQNEAQ (reference sequence). The CDR3 has 14 amino acids. With 4 bases clipped from V and 5 bases from J, the junction kept 5 bases outside the gene matches. The CDR3 loop is CASSSGTGGDTQYF. The CDR3 region has the DNA TGTGCCAGCAGCTCGGGGACAGGAGGAGATACGCAGTATTTT.

This clonotype has just a few counts. The V call is TRBV12-3 or TRBV12-4, the J call TRBJ1-3; D may be TRBD1 (5 bases). The CDR3 covers 15 residues. The V gene lost 3 bases and the J gene lost 8 bases, with 17 bases spanning the gap. CDR3 sequence reads: CASSFQGWGTDTIYF. The DNA for the CDR3 is TGTGCCAGCAGTTTCCAGGGTTGGGGGACCGACACCATATATTTT.